This T cell receptor (beta chain) comes out of a study of shared clonotypes between healthy human individuals. V lost 5 bases to trimming and J lost 4 bases, with 14 bases between them. Germline CDR1 is MDHEN and CDR2 is SYDVKM. This CDR3 spans 15 amino acids. Overall study findings and caveats: Only blood samples were collected, and tissue repertoires likely differ.

For this clone: What it binds is not known.

Every donor, a Caucasian adult, lived in Nashville, Tennessee. Researchers divided each subset's genomic DNA evenly across several immunoSEQ plates. Original data processing: Sequence data from immunoSEQ were junction-only and lacked quality scores; consequently, filtering differed. Clones were sequenced by immunoSEQ multiplex PCR, and TCRdb holds only the in-frame ones, with some missing. V and J calls plus clone size are reproduced from that table; the DNA served to infer D and trimming. The sample lists about 480,000 clones; around 79% were seen once. The J gene is TRBJ2-2, the V gene TRBV28; D is uncertain. This receptor was obtained from a woman in her 40s in good health. Some clones in this sample may be carry-over from other donors' samples. The specimen sequenced was PBMCs. Here the CDR3 reads CASSKPQTPTGELFF. The CDR3 DNA sequence: TGTGCCAGCAGTAAGCCCCAGACACCCACCGGGGAGCTGTTTTTT. The full variable domain, rest sourced from reference TRBV28 and TRBJ2-2, is DVKVTQSSRYLVKRTGEKVFLECVQDMDHENMFWYRQDPGLGLRLIYFSYDVKMKEKGDIPEGYSVSREKKERFSLILESASTNQTSMYLCASSKPQTPTGELFFGEGSRLTVL.